Listed below are T cell receptor beta chains from one sample, sequenced in a study of human T cells and chemical hapten exposure. TCRdb re-analysed the 5' RACE reads in MiXCR, keeping a single row per CDR3 protein. The table lists more than 60,000 distinct CDR3 sequences, 15% to 20% of them singletons. These receptors all stem from a female donor in good health. The CDR3 runs from the conserved cysteine through the conserved F or W. The D gene is left open where the match is weak. Clone size, where shown, is once, few, many, or a class for clones that have expanded.

j_call: TRBJ2-3; v_call: TRBV20-1; clone_size: many; d_call: .; cdr3_aa: CSASPGSTDTQYF; cdr3_nt: TGCAGTGCTAGTCCGGGGAGCACAGATACGCAGTATTTT
j_call: TRBJ1-1; v_call: TRBV28; clone_size: .; d_call: .; cdr3_aa: CASSLLWYRNTEAFF; cdr3_nt: TGTGCCAGCAGTTTATTATGGTACCGGAACACTGAAGCTTTCTTT
j_call: TRBJ2-3; v_call: TRBV10-1; clone_size: medium-sized; d_call: TRBD2; cdr3_aa: CASSDGGAGTDTQYF; cdr3_nt: TGCGCCAGCAGTGACGGGGGGGCCGGTACAGATACGCAGTATTTT
j_call: TRBJ1-3; v_call: TRBV5-1; clone_size: few; d_call: .; cdr3_aa: CASSLLGGAGGNTIYF; cdr3_nt: TGCGCCAGCAGCTTGTTGGGGGGCGCGGGTGGAAACACCATATATTTT
j_call: TRBJ2-1; v_call: TRBV5-6; clone_size: few; d_call: .; cdr3_aa: CASSLKVPRKSEQFF; cdr3_nt: TGTGCCAGCAGCTTGAAGGTCCCCCGCAAATCTGAGCAGTTCTTC
j_call: TRBJ1-2; v_call: TRBV29-1; clone_size: .; d_call: .; cdr3_aa: CSAPGAAYGYTF; cdr3_nt: TGCAGCGCTCCTGGGGCGGCGTATGGCTACACCTTC
j_call: TRBJ1-1; v_call: TRBV2; clone_size: .; d_call: .; cdr3_aa: CASRNNPGTEAFF; cdr3_nt: TGTGCCAGCCGTAACAACCCCGGGACTGAAGCTTTCTTT
j_call: TRBJ2-1; v_call: TRBV10-3; clone_size: .; d_call: TRBD2; cdr3_aa: CAISGTGGPHNEQFF; cdr3_nt: TGTGCCATCAGTGGAACGGGGGGGCCTCACAATGAGCAGTTCTTC
j_call: TRBJ1-5; v_call: TRBV7-2; clone_size: few; d_call: .; cdr3_aa: CASSSSVGQPQHF; cdr3_nt: TGTGCCAGCAGCTCCAGTGTGGGTCAGCCCCAGCATTTT
j_call: TRBJ1-5; v_call: TRBV25-1; clone_size: few; d_call: TRBD1; cdr3_aa: CASSEGGETGESNQPQHF; cdr3_nt: TGTGCCAGCAGTGAGGGTGGTGAGACAGGGGAAAGCAATCAGCCCCAGCATTTT
j_call: TRBJ1-4; v_call: TRBV2; clone_size: .; d_call: .; cdr3_aa: CASSEAAGYEKLFF; cdr3_nt: TGTGCCAGCAGTGAGGCGGCAGGTTATGAAAAACTGTTTTTT
j_call: TRBJ1-2; v_call: TRBV12-3/TRBV12-4; clone_size: many; d_call: .; cdr3_aa: CASSDSRNYGYTF; cdr3_nt: TGTGCCAGCAGCGACAGCCGAAACTATGGCTACACCTTC
j_call: TRBJ1-6; v_call: TRBV3-1; clone_size: few; d_call: .; cdr3_aa: CASSQDVPRDSPLHF; cdr3_nt: TGTGCCAGCAGCCAAGATGTCCCCAGGGATTCACCCCTCCACTTT
j_call: TRBJ2-3; v_call: TRBV6-1; clone_size: many; d_call: TRBD1; cdr3_aa: CASSEGGTGADTQYF; cdr3_nt: TGTGCCAGCAGTGAAGGGGGGACAGGGGCAGATACGCAGTATTTT
j_call: TRBJ1-4; v_call: TRBV9; clone_size: .; d_call: TRBD1; cdr3_aa: CASSSSGTGGKLFF; cdr3_nt: TGTGCCAGCAGCTCTTCCGGGACAGGGGGAAAACTGTTTTTT
j_call: TRBJ1-1; v_call: TRBV5-1; clone_size: .; d_call: .; cdr3_aa: CASSPLTDKTEAFF; cdr3_nt: TGCGCCAGCAGCCCCCTGACGGATAAAACTGAAGCTTTCTTT
j_call: TRBJ1-5; v_call: TRBV10-3; clone_size: few; d_call: .; cdr3_aa: CAISGEGQGNQPQHF; cdr3_nt: TGTGCCATCAGTGGGGAGGGGCAGGGAAATCAGCCCCAGCATTTT
j_call: TRBJ2-2; v_call: TRBV20-1; clone_size: few; d_call: .; cdr3_aa: CSARAWGGQTIKTGELFF; cdr3_nt: TGCAGTGCTAGAGCCTGGGGGGGACAGACGATAAAAACCGGGGAGCTGTTTTTT
j_call: TRBJ2-3; v_call: TRBV7-2; clone_size: .; d_call: .; cdr3_aa: CASSPGWAGRTDTQYF; cdr3_nt: TGTGCCAGCAGCCCCGGCTGGGCGGGGCGCACAGATACGCAGTATTTT
j_call: TRBJ2-3; v_call: TRBV5-1; clone_size: few; d_call: .; cdr3_aa: CASSSRLGSFSDTQYF; cdr3_nt: TGCGCCAGCAGTTCCCGACTGGGGTCGTTCTCAGATACGCAGTATTTT
j_call: TRBJ2-3; v_call: TRBV6-6; clone_size: .; d_call: TRBD1; cdr3_aa: CASAPGQMTDTQYF; cdr3_nt: TGTGCCAGCGCCCCGGGACAGATGACAGATACGCAGTATTTT
j_call: TRBJ1-1; v_call: TRBV20-1; clone_size: .; d_call: .; cdr3_aa: CSARRDLNTEAFF; cdr3_nt: TGCAGTGCTAGGCGGGACCTGAACACTGAAGCTTTCTTT
j_call: TRBJ1-2; v_call: TRBV20-1; clone_size: .; d_call: TRBD1; cdr3_aa: CSASPRQGAYYGYTF; cdr3_nt: TGCAGTGCTAGCCCCAGACAGGGGGCATACTATGGCTACACCTTC
j_call: TRBJ1-6; v_call: TRBV20-1; clone_size: .; d_call: .; cdr3_aa: CSGLSPSYNSPLHF; cdr3_nt: TGCAGTGGCTTGTCCCCAAGTTATAATTCACCCCTCCACTTT
j_call: TRBJ2-1; v_call: TRBV28; clone_size: few; d_call: TRBD2; cdr3_aa: CASSLLREGLFNEQFF; cdr3_nt: TGTGCCAGCAGTTTATTGCGGGAGGGCCTTTTCAATGAGCAGTTCTTC
j_call: TRBJ2-5; v_call: TRBV10-3; clone_size: few; d_call: .; cdr3_aa: CAISGGVSGTQYF; cdr3_nt: TGTGCCATCAGTGGGGGGGTCTCGGGGACCCAGTACTTC
j_call: TRBJ2-1; v_call: TRBV5-4; clone_size: .; d_call: TRBD2; cdr3_aa: CASRSGLAGGNEQFF; cdr3_nt: TGTGCCAGCAGGTCGGGACTAGCGGGGGGAAATGAGCAGTTCTTC
j_call: TRBJ1-1; v_call: TRBV4-3; clone_size: .; d_call: TRBD1; cdr3_aa: CASSQELGGPEAFF; cdr3_nt: TGCGCCAGCAGCCAAGAGTTAGGGGGCCCTGAAGCTTTCTTT
j_call: TRBJ1-4; v_call: TRBV27; clone_size: few; d_call: .; cdr3_aa: CASSLQSDSSRLFF; cdr3_nt: TGTGCCAGCAGTTTACAATCGGACAGCTCCCGACTGTTTTTT
j_call: TRBJ1-1; v_call: TRBV5-1; clone_size: few; d_call: TRBD1; cdr3_aa: CASRSGQGETEAFF; cdr3_nt: TGCGCCAGCAGATCCGGACAGGGGGAGACTGAAGCTTTCTTT
j_call: TRBJ1-2; v_call: TRBV11-2; clone_size: many; d_call: .; cdr3_aa: CASSQGPATAYGYTF; cdr3_nt: TGTGCCAGCAGCCAGGGACCTGCAACCGCTTATGGCTACACCTTC
j_call: TRBJ2-7; v_call: TRBV13; clone_size: many; d_call: TRBD1; cdr3_aa: CASSPQQGSAYEQYF; cdr3_nt: TGTGCCAGCAGCCCTCAACAGGGGTCGGCCTACGAGCAGTACTTC
j_call: TRBJ2-7; v_call: TRBV3-1; clone_size: .; d_call: .; cdr3_aa: CASSQGIAYAYEQYF; cdr3_nt: TGTGCCAGCAGCCAAGGGATAGCGTATGCCTACGAGCAGTACTTC
j_call: TRBJ2-3; v_call: TRBV12-3/TRBV12-4; clone_size: .; d_call: TRBD2; cdr3_aa: CASSFSGGAPDTQYF; cdr3_nt: TGTGCCAGCAGTTTTAGCGGGGGGGCCCCAGATACGCAGTATTTT
j_call: TRBJ1-5; v_call: TRBV6-2/TRBV6-3; clone_size: .; d_call: .; cdr3_aa: CASSLDGTGPIQHF; cdr3_nt: TGTGCCAGCAGTTTGGACGGCACAGGCCCAATTCAGCATTTT
j_call: TRBJ2-5; v_call: TRBV3-1; clone_size: many; d_call: TRBD2; cdr3_aa: CASSPGLAGVSQETQYF; cdr3_nt: TGTGCCAGCAGCCCGGGACTAGCGGGGGTTAGCCAAGAGACCCAGTACTTC
j_call: TRBJ2-7; v_call: TRBV6-2/TRBV6-3; clone_size: few; d_call: .; cdr3_aa: CASSYWAEREQYF; cdr3_nt: TGTGCCAGCAGTTACTGGGCCGAGCGGGAGCAGTACTTC
j_call: TRBJ1-2; v_call: TRBV5-1; clone_size: .; d_call: .; cdr3_aa: CASSVVLVGGYGYTF; cdr3_nt: TGCGCCAGCAGCGTAGTCCTAGTGGGAGGCTATGGCTACACCTTC
j_call: TRBJ1-1; v_call: TRBV2; clone_size: .; d_call: .; cdr3_aa: CASSRQKMNTEAFF; cdr3_nt: TGTGCCAGCAGTCGACAGAAAATGAACACTGAAGCTTTCTTT
j_call: TRBJ1-1; v_call: TRBV28; clone_size: few; d_call: .; cdr3_aa: CASSGRVGEAFF; cdr3_nt: TGTGCCAGCAGTGGGAGGGTTGGTGAAGCTTTCTTT
j_call: TRBJ2-3; v_call: TRBV11-2; clone_size: few; d_call: .; cdr3_aa: CASSLSDPTDTQYF; cdr3_nt: TGTGCCAGCAGCTTATCGGATCCCACAGATACGCAGTATTTT
j_call: TRBJ1-2; v_call: TRBV20-1; clone_size: few; d_call: .; cdr3_aa: CSARVGNYGYTF; cdr3_nt: TGCAGTGCTAGAGTGGGAAACTATGGCTACACCTTC
j_call: TRBJ2-3; v_call: TRBV4-3; clone_size: few; d_call: TRBD2; cdr3_aa: CASSQELAGGLDTQYF; cdr3_nt: TGCGCCAGCAGCCAAGAACTAGCGGGGGGGTTAGATACGCAGTATTTT
j_call: TRBJ2-7; v_call: TRBV7-2; clone_size: .; d_call: .; cdr3_aa: CASSLGGRTYEQYF; cdr3_nt: TGTGCCAGCAGCTTAGGTGGTAGGACCTACGAGCAGTACTTC
j_call: TRBJ1-4; v_call: TRBV6-1; clone_size: .; d_call: TRBD1; cdr3_aa: CASRNPTGEYEKLFF; cdr3_nt: TGTGCCAGCAGAAATCCGACAGGGGAGTATGAAAAACTGTTTTTT